Here is one TCR beta chain with its context. Its antigen is still unknown. Sequence at one end of the junction differs from germline and may be a read error. Total RNA was extracted at no less than 5.5 micrograms per sample. PCR was performed a second time for about 6 to 12 cycles using a sample-barcoded 5' primer and a J-beta primer mix. Per-sample output comprised a minimum of 2.5 million paired-end reads containing CDR3. From the 5' RACE reads, TCRdb called clonotypes with MiXCR, one entry per CDR3 protein. The sample lists 450,000 to 700,000 distinct CDR3 sequences; roughly a quarter were seen once. The sample is drawn from a study of blood T cells in healthy people across ages. The study's findings and limits: It was found that TCR beta diversity correlated strongly with the percentage of naive T cells. Unsorted PBMC input precluded a conclusive naive versus antigen-experienced comparison.

The CDR3 is 15 residues long. CDR1 is MNHNS and CDR2 is SASEGT in the germline V gene. The receptor was derived from a woman aged 70-85 years in good health. The chain couples TRBV6-1 to TRBJ1-4, with 7 bases identical to TRBD1. The sample comprised blood. In DNA form, the CDR3 reads TGTGCCAGCGGTGACAGGGAGATTAGAAAGGAAAAACTGTTTTTT. It encodes CASGDREIRKEKLFF.